The 10 T cell receptor beta chains in this list originate from one sample, sequenced in a study of blood T cell dynamics during melanoma immunotherapy. Produced via immunoSEQ multiplex PCR; TCRdb's table is partial and in-frame only. The sample shows about 11,000 clones, 89% of them seen only once. Specified time point: week 3, after first cycle of checkpoint inhibitor. Sequencing was performed on blood, taken from a patient treated with checkpoint blockade. The origin of the receptors is a human donor with melanoma.

This clone was counted once. The V and J genes are TRBV27 and TRBJ1-2; weak D call: TRBD1 (5 bases). V gave up 6 bases and J gave up 8 bases, with 19 bases separating them. Germline V CDR1 and CDR2: MNHEY, SMNVEV (reference sequence). CDR3 length: 14 residues. The CDR3 DNA is TGTGCCAGCAGGAAAGACAGCCCCTATGAAGGCTACACCTTC. Translating gives CASRKDSPYEGYTF.

CDR3 sequence (DNA): TGTGCCAGCAGCTTAGGCGGGAGGTATGAGACCCAGTACTTC. Protein: CASSLGGRYETQYF. The gene calls are TRBV7-9 and TRBJ2-5; the match to TRBD2 covers 8 bases. Germline-derived CDR1 and CDR2 are SEHNR and FQNEAQ (reference sequence). The J segment lost 5 bases and the V segment lost 1 base, leaving 3 bases of the junction unmatched. This CDR3 spans 14 amino acids.

This rearrangement joins TRBV7-9 to TRBJ1-1; D may be TRBD1 (6 bases). This CDR3 spans 14 amino acids. Per germline, CDR1 SEHNR and CDR2 FQNEAQ (reference sequence). V lost 3 bases and J 0 bases, leaving 8 bases between the germline ends. The CDR3 DNA is TGTGCCAGCAGCTTCCAGGGGCTGAACACTGAAGCTTTCTTT. Amino acid sequence: CASSFQGLNTEAFF.

The chain carries TRBV2 and TRBJ2-5; 10 bases map to TRBD2. CDR3 length: 14 amino acids. V shed 8 bases and J 5 bases; nucleotides not matched to a gene: 8. Germline V gene sequence: CDR1 SNHLY, CDR2 FYNNEI. The CDR3, as DNA: TGTGCCAGCCGCCAGCGGGAGGGCGGGGAGACCCAGTACTTC. Amino acids: CASRQREGGETQYF.

V usage is TRBV9 and J usage is TRBJ1-1; no clear D. CDR1 and CDR2 (germline): SGDLS, YYNGEE. This CDR3 comprises 14 residues. With 4 bases removed from V and 0 bases from J, the gap between germline ends came to 10 bases. The CDR3 loop is CASSPRTVNTEAFF. DNA of the CDR3: TGTGCCAGCAGCCCCAGGACGGTGAACACTGAAGCTTTCTTT.

This rearrangement joins TRBV5-1 to TRBJ2-1; 13 bases are shared with TRBD2. CDR1 is SGHRS, CDR2 YFSETQ, per germline. The CDR3 has 15 residues. After removal of 4 bases from V and 4 bases from J, the junction contained 2 bases not matched to a gene. The CDR3 sequence is CASSPGLAGYNEQFF. CDR3 nucleotides: TGCGCCAGCAGCCCGGGACTAGCGGGGTACAATGAGCAGTTCTTC.

V is TRBV5-5 and J is TRBJ1-2; TRBD1 matches 8 bases. The CDR3 runs 17 residues. Germline loops: CDR1 SGHKS, CDR2 YYEKEE (reference sequence). The junction had 9 bases not matched to a gene; V was cut back by 0 bases and J by 2 bases. The CDR3 sequence: CASSLAATGAANYGYTF. In nucleotides, the CDR3 is TGTGCCAGCAGCTTGGCCGCGACAGGGGCGGCCAACTATGGCTACACCTTC.

This chain connects TRBV28 to TRBJ2-3; 11 bases are a match to TRBD2. Germline values: CDR1 MDHEN, CDR2 SYDVKM. The CDR3 length is 15 residues. V was clipped by 5 bases and J by 2 bases; unmatched bases: 3. CDR3 sequence (DNA): TGTGCCAGCAGTCAGACTAGCGGGGTCACAGATACGCAGTATTTT. Its translation is CASSQTSGVTDTQYF.

This clone was counted once. The genes are TRBV27 and TRBJ1-1, with 11 bases fitting TRBD1. CDR3 length: 15 amino acids. V dropped 5 bases and J dropped 3; count of bases not matched to a gene: 5. CDR1 MNHEY and CDR2 SMNVEV come from the germline V gene (reference sequence). CDR3 residues: CASSPGTGGDTEAFF. The CDR3 DNA reads as TGTGCCAGCAGTCCCGGGACAGGGGGGGACACTGAAGCTTTCTTT.

J is TRBJ2-6 and V is TRBV6-6, with 9 bases matching TRBD2. The CDR3 has 16 amino acids. J was trimmed by 3 bases and V by 8 bases; bases with no gene match: 8. Looked up from germline, CDR1 is MNHNY and CDR2 is SVGAGI (reference sequence). The CDR3 sequence is CASGPGGGGGANVLTF. Written as DNA, the CDR3 is TGTGCCAGCGGCCCGGGCGGGGGGGGTGGGGCCAACGTCCTGACTTTC.